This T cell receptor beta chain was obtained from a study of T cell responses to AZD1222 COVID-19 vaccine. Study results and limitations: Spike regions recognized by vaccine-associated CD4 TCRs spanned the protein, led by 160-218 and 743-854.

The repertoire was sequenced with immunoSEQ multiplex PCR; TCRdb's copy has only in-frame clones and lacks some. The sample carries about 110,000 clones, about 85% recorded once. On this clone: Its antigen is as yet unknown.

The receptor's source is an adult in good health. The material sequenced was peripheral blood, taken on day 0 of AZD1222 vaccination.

The CDR3 sequence: CASRWVVGGNYGYTF. CDR3 in DNA: TGTGCCAGTAGATGGGTTGTTGGAGGGAACTATGGCTACACCTTC. The J gene is TRBJ1-2, the V gene TRBV19; D gene uncertain. Trimming cost V 6 bases and J 2 bases, with 16 bases left between them. The CDR3 has 15 amino acids. From germline, CDR1 is LNHDA and CDR2 SQIVND (reference sequence).